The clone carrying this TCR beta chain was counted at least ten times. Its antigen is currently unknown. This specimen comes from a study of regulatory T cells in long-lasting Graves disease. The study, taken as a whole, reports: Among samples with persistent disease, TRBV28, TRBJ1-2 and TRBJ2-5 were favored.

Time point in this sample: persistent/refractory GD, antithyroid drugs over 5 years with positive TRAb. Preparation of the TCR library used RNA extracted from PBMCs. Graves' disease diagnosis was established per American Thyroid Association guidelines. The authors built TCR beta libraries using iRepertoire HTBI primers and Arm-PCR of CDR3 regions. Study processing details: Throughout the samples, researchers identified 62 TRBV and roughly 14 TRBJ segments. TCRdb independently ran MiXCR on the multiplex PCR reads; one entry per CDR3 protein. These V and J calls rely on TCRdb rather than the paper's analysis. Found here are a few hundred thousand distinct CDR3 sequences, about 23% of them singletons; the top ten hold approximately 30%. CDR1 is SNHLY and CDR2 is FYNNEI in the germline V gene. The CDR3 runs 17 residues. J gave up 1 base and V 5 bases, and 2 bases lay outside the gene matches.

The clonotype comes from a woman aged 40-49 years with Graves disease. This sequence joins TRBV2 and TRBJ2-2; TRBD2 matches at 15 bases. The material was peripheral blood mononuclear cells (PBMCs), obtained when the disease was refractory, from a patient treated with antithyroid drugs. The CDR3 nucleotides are TGTGCCAGCAGTCCGGGACTAGCGGGAGGGAACACCGGGGAGCTGTTTTTT. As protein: CASSPGLAGGNTGELFF.